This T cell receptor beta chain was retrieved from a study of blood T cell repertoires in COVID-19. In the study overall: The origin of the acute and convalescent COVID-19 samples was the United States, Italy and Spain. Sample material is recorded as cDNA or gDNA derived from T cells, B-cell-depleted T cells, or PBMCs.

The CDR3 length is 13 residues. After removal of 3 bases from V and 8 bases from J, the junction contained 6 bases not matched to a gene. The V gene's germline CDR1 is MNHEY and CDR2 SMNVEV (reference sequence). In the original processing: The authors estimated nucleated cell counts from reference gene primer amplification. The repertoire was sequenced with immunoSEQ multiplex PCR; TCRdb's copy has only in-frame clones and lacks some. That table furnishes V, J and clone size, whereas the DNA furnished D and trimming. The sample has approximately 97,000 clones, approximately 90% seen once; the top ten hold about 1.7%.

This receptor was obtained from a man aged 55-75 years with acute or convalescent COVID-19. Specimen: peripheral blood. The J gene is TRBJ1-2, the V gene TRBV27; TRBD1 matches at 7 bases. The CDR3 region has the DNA TGTGCCAGCAGTTTCTCCAGGGGGGCGGGCTACACCTTC. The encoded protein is CASSFSRGAGYTF.